This is a list of T cell receptor beta chains from one sample in a study of blood T cell repertoires in COVID-19. Assay used: immunoSEQ multiplex PCR; TCRdb lists only in-frame clones, some missing. This table has some 150,000 clones, around 84% appearing once. The material sequenced was peripheral blood. Source of these receptors: a woman aged 60 to 75 with acute or convalescent COVID-19. The CDR3 runs from the conserved cysteine through the conserved F or W. A D gene is named only where the DNA matches it firmly. Clone size is not always given. Where it is, it says once, few, many or a class for expanded clones.

>TRBV7-2|TRBD2|NA|TRBJ2-3
TGTGCCAGCAGCACACTAGCGGACGGAAGAGGCGATACGCAGTATTTT
CASSTLADGRGDTQYF
>TRBV5-1|NA|NA|TRBJ2-2
TGCGCCAGCAGCTTGGACAGGCCAGACACCGGGGAGCTGTTTTTT
CASSLDRPDTGELFF
>TRBV19|NA|NA|TRBJ2-7
TGTGCCAGTGCTAGACCAGGGTCCAGGGAGCAGTACTTC
CASARPGSREQYF
>TRBV7-3|TRBD1|once|TRBJ2-7
TGTGCCAGCAGCTTCCTGGGACAGGGCGACTCCTACGAGCAGTACTTC
CASSFLGQGDSYEQYF
>TRBV6-6|TRBD1|NA|TRBJ1-6
TGTGCCAGCGTTGGGGCCGGCTCAGGGGGCCATTCACCCCTCCACTTT
CASVGAGSGGHSPLHF
>TRBV15|NA|NA|TRBJ1-2
TGTGCCACCAGCAGAGATCGTGGCTGGAACTATGGCTACACCTTC
CATSRDRGWNYGYTF
>TRBV2|NA|NA|TRBJ2-7
TGTGCCAGCAGTGACGGCGAGCAGTACTTC
CASSDGEQYF
>TRBV12-3/TRBV12-4|NA|NA|TRBJ1-2
TGTGCCAGCAGTTTGATTGCGGGGGGAGGCTACACCTTC
CASSLIAGGGYTF
>TRBV12-3/TRBV12-4|NA|few|TRBJ1-2
TGTGCCAGCAGTTTCGGGGGTGGCTATGGCTACACCTTC
CASSFGGGYGYTF
>TRBV7-2|NA|NA|TRBJ2-3
TGTGCCAGCAGCCATGCGCCCAGGGGCACAGATACGCAGTATTTT
CASSHAPRGTDTQYF
>TRBV3-1/TRBV3-2|NA|NA|TRBJ1-2
TGTGCCAGCAGCCAAGATGCAGGGAACAGACCGCCCTATGGCTACACCTTC
CASSQDAGNRPPYGYTF
>TRBV6-1|TRBD1|NA|TRBJ1-5
TGTGCCAGCAGGCGTGACAGGGGGTCAGATCAGCCCCAGCATTTT
CASRRDRGSDQPQHF
>TRBV7-2|NA|NA|TRBJ1-5
TGTGCCAGCAGCGCCTATACAGGGATGGCCCAGCATTTT
CASSAYTGMAQHF
>TRBV6-5|TRBD1|NA|TRBJ1-5
TGTGCCAGCAGCGCGACAGGGGCCAATCAGCCCCAGCATTTT
CASSATGANQPQHF
>TRBV4-1|NA|NA|TRBJ2-3
TGCGCCAGCAGCCAAGATAGGTCGAAGACAGCCAAGAAGGATACGCAGTATTTT
CASSQDRSKTAKKDTQYF
>TRBV28|TRBD1|NA|TRBJ1-6
TGTGCCAGCAACGCCCCCCGGGACAGTCAGGACTCACCCCTCCACTTT
CASNAPRDSQDSPLHF
>TRBV5-4|NA|NA|TRBJ1-2
TGTGCCAGCAGCTTGGCTGCGGGGGACTATGGCTACACCTTC
CASSLAAGDYGYTF